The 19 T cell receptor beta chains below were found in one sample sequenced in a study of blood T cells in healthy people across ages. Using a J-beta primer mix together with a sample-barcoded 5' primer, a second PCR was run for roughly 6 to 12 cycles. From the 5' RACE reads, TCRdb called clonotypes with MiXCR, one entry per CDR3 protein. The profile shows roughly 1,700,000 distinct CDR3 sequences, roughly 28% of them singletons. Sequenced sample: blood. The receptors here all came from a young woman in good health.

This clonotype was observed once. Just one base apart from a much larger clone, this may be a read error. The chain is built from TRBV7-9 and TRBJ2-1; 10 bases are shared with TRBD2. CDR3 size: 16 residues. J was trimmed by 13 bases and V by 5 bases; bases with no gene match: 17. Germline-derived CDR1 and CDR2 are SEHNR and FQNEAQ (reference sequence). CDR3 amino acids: CASSLLAGASPATQFF. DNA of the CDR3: TGTGCCAGCAGCCTTCTAGCGGGGGCCTCCCCGGCGACCCAGTTCTTC.

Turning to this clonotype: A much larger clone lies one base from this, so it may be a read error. The CDR3 sequence is CASSTRDSSSYNEQYF. The CDR3 DNA sequence: TGTGCCAGCAGCACCCGGGACAGTTCGTCCTACAATGAGCAGTACTTC. This chain connects TRBV7-2 to TRBJ2-1; 7 bases agree with TRBD1. The J call is uncertain, as TRBJ2-7 better fits the DNA end. The CDR3 consists of 16 residues. The germline CDR1 and CDR2 sequences are SGHTA and FQGNSA.

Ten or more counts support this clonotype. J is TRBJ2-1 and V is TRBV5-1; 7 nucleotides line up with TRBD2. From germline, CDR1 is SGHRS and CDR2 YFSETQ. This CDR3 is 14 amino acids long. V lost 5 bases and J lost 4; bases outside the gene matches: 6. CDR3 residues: CASRVAGSYNEQFF. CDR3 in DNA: TGCGCCAGCAGGGTAGCGGGCTCATACAATGAGCAGTTCTTC.

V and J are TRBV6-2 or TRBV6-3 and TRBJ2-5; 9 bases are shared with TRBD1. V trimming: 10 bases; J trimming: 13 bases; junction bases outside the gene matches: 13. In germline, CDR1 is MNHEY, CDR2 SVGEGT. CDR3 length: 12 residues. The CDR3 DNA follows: TGTGCCAAGGACAGGGGAAGGGCCGAGCGGTACTTC. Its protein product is CAKDRGRAERYF.

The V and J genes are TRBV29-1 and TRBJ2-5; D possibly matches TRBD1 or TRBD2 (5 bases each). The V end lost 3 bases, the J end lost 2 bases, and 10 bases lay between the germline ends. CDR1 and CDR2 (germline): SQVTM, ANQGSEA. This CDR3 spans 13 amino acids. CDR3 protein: CSVEGRTQETQYF. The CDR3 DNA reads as TGCAGCGTTGAGGGACGGACACAAGAGACCCAGTACTTC.

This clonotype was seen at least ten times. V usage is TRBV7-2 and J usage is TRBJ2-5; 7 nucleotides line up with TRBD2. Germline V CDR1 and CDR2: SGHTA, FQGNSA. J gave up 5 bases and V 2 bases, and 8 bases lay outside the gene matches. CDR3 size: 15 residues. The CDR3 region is CASSLRPLAAETQYF. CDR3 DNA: TGTGCCAGCAGCTTACGCCCCCTAGCGGCCGAGACCCAGTACTTC.

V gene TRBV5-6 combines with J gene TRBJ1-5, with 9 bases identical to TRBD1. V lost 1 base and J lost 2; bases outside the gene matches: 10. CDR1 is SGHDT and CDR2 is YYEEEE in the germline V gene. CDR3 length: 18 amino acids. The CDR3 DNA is TGTGCCAGCAGCTTGTTTGCGGACAGGGGCGCGGGCAATCAGCCCCAGCATTTT. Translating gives CASSLFADRGAGNQPQHF.

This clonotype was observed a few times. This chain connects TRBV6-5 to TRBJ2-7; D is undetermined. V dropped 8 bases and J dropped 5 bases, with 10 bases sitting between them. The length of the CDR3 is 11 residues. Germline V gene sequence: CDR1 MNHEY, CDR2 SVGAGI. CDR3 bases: TGTGCCAGCGGTGCCGTCCACGAGCAGTACTTC. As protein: CASGAVHEQYF.

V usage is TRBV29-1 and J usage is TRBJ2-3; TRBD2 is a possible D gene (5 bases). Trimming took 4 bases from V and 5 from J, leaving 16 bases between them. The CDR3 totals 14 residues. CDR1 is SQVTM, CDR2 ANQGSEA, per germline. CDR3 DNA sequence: TGCAGCGTTGTCACACCTCCGAGGGTAGATACGCAGTATTTT. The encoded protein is CSVVTPPRVDTQYF.

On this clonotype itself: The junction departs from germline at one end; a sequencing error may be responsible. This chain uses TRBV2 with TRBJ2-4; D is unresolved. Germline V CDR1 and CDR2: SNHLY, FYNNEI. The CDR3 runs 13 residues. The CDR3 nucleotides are TGTGCCAGCACCAAGTCGGGCCCCTACGAGCAGGACTTC. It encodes CASTKSGPYEQDF.

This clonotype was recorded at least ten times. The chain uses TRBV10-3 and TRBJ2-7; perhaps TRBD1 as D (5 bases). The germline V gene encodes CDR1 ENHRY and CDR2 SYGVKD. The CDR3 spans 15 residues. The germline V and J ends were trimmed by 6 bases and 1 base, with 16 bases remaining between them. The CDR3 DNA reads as TGTGCCATCAGGAAGGACACCACCCTTTCCTACGAGCAGTACTTC. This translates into CAIRKDTTLSYEQYF.

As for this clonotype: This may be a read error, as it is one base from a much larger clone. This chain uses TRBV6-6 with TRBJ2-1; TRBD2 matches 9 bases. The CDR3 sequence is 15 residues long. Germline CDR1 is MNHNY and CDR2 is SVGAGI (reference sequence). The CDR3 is CASSLLSGGYNKQFF. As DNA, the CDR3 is TGTGCCAGCAGCCTCCTTAGCGGGGGCTACAATAAGCAGTTCTTC.

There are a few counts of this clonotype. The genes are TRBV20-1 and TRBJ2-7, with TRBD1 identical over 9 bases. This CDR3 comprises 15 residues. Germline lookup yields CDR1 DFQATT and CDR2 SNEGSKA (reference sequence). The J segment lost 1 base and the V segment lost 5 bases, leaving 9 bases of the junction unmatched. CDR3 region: CSAPAPGTGSYEQYF. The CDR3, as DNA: TGCAGTGCTCCCGCCCCCGGGACAGGGTCCTACGAGCAGTACTTC.

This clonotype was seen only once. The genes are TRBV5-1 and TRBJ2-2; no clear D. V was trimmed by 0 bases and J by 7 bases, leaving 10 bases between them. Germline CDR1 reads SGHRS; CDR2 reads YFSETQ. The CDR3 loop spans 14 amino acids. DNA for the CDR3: TGCGCCAGCAGCTTGGGTTCGACCGGCGGGGAGCTGTTTTTT. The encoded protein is CASSLGSTGGELFF. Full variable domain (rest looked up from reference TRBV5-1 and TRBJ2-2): KAGVTQTPRYLIKTRGQQVTLSCSPISGHRSVSWYQQTPGQGLQFLFEYFSETQRNKGNFPGRFSGRQFSNSRSEMNVSTLELGDSALYLCASSLGSTGGELFFGEGSRLTVL.

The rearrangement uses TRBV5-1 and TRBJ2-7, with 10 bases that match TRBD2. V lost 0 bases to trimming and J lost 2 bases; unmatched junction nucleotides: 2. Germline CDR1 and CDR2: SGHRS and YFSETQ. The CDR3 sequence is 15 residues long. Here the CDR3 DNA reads TGCGCCAGCAGCTTGGAAGCGGGAGGGGCCTACGAGCAGTACTTC. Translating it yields CASSLEAGGAYEQYF.

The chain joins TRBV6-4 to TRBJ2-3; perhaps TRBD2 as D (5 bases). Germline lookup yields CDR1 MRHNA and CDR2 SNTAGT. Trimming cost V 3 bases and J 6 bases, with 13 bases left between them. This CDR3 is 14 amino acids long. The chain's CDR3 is CASSEEGVPDTQYF. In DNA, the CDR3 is TGTGCCAGCAGTGAAGAGGGAGTCCCGGATACGCAGTATTTT.

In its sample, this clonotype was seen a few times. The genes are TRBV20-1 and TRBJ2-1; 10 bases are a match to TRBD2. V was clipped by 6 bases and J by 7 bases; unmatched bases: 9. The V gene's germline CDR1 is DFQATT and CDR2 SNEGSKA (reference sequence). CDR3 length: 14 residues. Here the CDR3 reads CSAHRAGGRNEQFF. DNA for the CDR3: TGCAGTGCGCATAGAGCGGGGGGGAGAAATGAGCAGTTCTTC.

The CDR3 spells CASSSDCYEQFF. CDR3 DNA sequence: TGTGCCAGCAGTTCGGACTGCTATGAGCAGTTCTTC. The V call is TRBV2, the J call TRBJ2-1; a weak D match, TRBD2 (5 bases). The CDR3 consists of 12 residues. Germline loops: CDR1 SNHLY, CDR2 FYNNEI. V was shortened by 5 bases and J by 8 bases, with 10 bases between the two germline ends. Combining the CDR3 with reference TRBV2 and TRBJ2-1 gives the whole variable domain EPEVTQTPSHQVTQMGQEVILRCVPISNHLYFYWYRQILGQKVEFLVSFYNNEISEKSEIFDDQFSVERPDGSNFTLKIRSTKLEDSAMYFCASSSDCYEQFFGPGTRLTVL.

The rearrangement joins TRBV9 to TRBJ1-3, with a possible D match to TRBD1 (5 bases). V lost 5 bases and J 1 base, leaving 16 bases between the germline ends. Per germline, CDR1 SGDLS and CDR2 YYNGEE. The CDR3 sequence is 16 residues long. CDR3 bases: TGTGCCAGCAGTTCAAGGCCAGGGTCTTCTGGAAACACCATATATTTT. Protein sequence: CASSSRPGSSGNTIYF.